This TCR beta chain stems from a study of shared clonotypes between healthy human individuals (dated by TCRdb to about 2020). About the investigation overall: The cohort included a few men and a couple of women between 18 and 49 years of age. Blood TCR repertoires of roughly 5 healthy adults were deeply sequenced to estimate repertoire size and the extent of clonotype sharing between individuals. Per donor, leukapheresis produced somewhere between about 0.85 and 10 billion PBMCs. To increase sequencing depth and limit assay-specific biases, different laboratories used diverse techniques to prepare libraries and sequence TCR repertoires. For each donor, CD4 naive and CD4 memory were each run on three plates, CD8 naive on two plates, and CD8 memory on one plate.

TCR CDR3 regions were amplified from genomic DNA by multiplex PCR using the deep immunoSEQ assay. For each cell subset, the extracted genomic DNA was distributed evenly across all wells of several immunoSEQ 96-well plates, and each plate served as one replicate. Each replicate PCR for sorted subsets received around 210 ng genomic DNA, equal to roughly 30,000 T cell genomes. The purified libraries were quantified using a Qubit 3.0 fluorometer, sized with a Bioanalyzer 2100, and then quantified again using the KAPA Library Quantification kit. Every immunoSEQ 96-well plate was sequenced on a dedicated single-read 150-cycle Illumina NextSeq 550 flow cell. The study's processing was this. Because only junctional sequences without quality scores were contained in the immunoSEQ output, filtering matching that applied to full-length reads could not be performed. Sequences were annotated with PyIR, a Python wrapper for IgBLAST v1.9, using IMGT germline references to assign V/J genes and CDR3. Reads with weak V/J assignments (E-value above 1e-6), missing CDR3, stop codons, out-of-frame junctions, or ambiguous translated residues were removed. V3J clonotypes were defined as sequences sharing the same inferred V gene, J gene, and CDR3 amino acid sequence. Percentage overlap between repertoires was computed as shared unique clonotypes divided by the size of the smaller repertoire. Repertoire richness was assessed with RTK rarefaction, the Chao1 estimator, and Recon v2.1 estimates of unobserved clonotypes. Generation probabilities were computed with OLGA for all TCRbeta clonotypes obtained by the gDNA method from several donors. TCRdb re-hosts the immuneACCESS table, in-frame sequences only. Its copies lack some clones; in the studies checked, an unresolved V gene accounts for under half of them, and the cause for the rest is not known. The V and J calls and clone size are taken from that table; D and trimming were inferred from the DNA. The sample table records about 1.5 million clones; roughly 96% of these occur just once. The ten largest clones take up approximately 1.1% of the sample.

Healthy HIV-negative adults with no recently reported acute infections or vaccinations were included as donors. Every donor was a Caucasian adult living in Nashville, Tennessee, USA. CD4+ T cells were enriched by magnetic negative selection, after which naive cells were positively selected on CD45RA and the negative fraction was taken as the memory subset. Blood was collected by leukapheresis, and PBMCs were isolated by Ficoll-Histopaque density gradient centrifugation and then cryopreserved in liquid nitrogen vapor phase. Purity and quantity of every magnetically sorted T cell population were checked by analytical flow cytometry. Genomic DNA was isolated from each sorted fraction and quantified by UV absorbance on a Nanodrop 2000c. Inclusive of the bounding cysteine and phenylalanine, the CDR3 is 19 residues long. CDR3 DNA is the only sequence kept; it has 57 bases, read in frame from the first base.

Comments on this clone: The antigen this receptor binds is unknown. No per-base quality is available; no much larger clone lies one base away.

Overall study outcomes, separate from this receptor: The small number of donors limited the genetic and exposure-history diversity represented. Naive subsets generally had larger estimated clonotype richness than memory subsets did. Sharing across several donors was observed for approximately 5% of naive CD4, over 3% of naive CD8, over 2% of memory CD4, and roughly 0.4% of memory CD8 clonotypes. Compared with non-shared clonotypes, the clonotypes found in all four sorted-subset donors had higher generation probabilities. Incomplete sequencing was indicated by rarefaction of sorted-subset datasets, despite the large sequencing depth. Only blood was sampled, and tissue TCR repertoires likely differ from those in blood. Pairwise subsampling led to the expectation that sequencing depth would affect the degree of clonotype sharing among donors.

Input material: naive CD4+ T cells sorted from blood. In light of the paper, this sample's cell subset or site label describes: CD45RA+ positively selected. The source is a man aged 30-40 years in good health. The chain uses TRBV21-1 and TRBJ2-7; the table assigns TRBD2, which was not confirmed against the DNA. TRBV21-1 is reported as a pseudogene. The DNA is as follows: TGTGCCAGCAGCAGGACCTCCGGGACTAGCGGGAGTATTACCTACGAGCAGTACTTC. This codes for CASSRTSGTSGSITYEQYF.